This TCR beta chain came from a study of blood T cell repertoires in COVID-19. Study-level background: From T cells, B-cell-depleted T cells, or PBMCs came the material, which was cDNA or gDNA.

TCRdb's copy holds only in-frame clones and misses some; the assay was immunoSEQ multiplex PCR. The sample consists of some 190,000 clones, 80% to 90% of them appearing once. The specimen was PBMCs or T cells enriched from blood (not recorded which). The clonotype originates from a woman between 40 and 55 years old with acute COVID-19.

CDR3 region: CASSLGGDNSPLHF. The CDR3, as DNA: TGTGCCAGCAGCTTAGGCGGAGATAATTCACCCCTCCACTTT. The chain joins TRBV7-9 to TRBJ1-6; D gene ambiguous. Germline V CDR1 and CDR2: SEHNR, FQNEAQ (reference sequence). Trimming took 1 base from V and 5 from J, leaving 6 bases between them. CDR3 length: 14 residues. Filled out from reference TRBV7-9 and TRBJ1-6, the complete variable domain reads DTGVSQNPRHKITKRGQNVTFRCDPISEHNRLYWYRQTLGQGPEFLTYFQNEAQLEKSRLLSDRFSAERPKGSFSTLEIQRTEQGDSAMYLCASSLGGDNSPLHFGNGTRLTVT.